This T cell receptor (beta chain) was obtained from a study of patients and donors after allogeneic stem cell transplantation. The trim removed 6 bases at V and 4 bases at J, leaving 10 bases unmatched. The CDR3 sequence is 15 residues long. The germline V gene encodes CDR1 KGHSH and CDR2 LQKENI. TCRdb used MiXCR to reprocess the RT-PCR reads, holding one entry per CDR3 protein. The sample yields under 200,000 distinct CDR3 sequences, 25% to 35% seen once. The specimen was blood, either unsorted or a sorted T cell fraction (not recorded which). This sequence joins TRBV18 and TRBJ1-2; 8 bases fit TRBD1. The TCR sequence derives from a human donor who was either an allogeneic HSCT recipient or a stem cell or donor lymphocyte infusion donor (not recorded which). It is not recorded whose cells these are; they may come from a transplant donor. The CDR3 region has the DNA TGTGCCAGCTCCCCCGAGGACAGGGTCGGCTATGGCTACACCTTC. Translation gives CASSPEDRVGYGYTF.